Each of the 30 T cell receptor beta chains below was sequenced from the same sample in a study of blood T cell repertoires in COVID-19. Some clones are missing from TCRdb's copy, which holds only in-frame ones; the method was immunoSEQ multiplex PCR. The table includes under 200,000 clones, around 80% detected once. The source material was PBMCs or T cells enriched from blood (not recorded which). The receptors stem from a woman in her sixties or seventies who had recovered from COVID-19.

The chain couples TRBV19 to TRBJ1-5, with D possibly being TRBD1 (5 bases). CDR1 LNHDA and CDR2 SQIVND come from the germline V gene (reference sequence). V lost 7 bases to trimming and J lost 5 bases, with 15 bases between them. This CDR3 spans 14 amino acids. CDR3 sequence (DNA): TGTGCCAGTAAACCGGTCGGGGGGGATCAGCCCCAGCATTTT. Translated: CASKPVGGDQPQHF.

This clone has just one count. CDR3 residues: CASSQGWGAVGTDTQYF. CDR3 sequence (DNA): TGCGCCAGCAGCCAAGGGTGGGGCGCCGTGGGCACAGATACGCAGTATTTT. The V gene is TRBV4-1, the J gene TRBJ2-3; a possible D gene is TRBD1 (5 bases). V was shortened by 1 base and J by 1 base, with 15 bases between the two germline ends. Germline lookup yields CDR1 MGHRA and CDR2 YSYEKL. The CDR3 consists of 17 residues.

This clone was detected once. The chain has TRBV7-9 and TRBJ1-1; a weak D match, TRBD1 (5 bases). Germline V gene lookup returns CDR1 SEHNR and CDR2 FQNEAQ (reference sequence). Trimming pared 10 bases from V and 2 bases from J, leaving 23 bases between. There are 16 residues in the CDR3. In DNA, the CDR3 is TGTGCCACCCCAGTTAGGGGTGTCGGCGTTAACACTGAAGCTTTCTTT. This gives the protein CATPVRGVGVNTEAFF.

In DNA form, the CDR3 reads TGTGCCAGCATGTCTTCCAGCTCTGGAAACACCATATATTTT. It specifies CASMSSSSGNTIYF. The chain combines TRBV2 with TRBJ1-3, with no clear D. Trimming removed 7 bases from V and 0 bases from J, with 10 bases in between. Germline CDR1 SNHLY, CDR2 FYNNEI. The CDR3 is 14 amino acids.

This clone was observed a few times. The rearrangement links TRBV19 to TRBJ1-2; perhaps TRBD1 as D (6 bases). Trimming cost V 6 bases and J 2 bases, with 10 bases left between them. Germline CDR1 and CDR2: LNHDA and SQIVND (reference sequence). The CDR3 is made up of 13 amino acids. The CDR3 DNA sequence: TGTGCCAGTAGCCTCGGGACAAACTATGGCTACACCTTC. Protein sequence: CASSLGTNYGYTF. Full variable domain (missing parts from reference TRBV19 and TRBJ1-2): DGGITQSPKYLFRKEGQNVTLSCEQNLNHDAMYWYRQDPGQGLRLIYYSQIVNDFQKGDIAEGYSVSREKKESFPLTVTSAQKNPTAFYLCASSLGTNYGYTFGSGTRLTVV.

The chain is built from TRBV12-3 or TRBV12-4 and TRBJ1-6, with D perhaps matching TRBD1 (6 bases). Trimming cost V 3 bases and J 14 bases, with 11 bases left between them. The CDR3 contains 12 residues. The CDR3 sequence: CASSFGGGALHF. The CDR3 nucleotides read TGTGCCAGCAGTTTCGGAGGGGGGGCCCTCCACTTT.

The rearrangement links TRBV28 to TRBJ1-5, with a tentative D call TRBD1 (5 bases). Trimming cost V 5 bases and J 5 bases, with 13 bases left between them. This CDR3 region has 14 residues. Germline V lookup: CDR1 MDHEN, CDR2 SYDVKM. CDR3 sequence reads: CASSPAGGYQPQHF. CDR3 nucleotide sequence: TGTGCCAGCAGTCCCGCCGGGGGGTATCAGCCCCAGCATTTT.

The CDR3 nucleotides are TGCGCCAGCAGCCAGGGACAGGAGAACTATGGCTACACCTTC. Translation gives CASSQGQENYGYTF. The chain couples TRBV5-1 to TRBJ1-2; 8 positions match TRBD1. CDR1 SGHRS and CDR2 YFSETQ come from the germline V gene. The CDR3 length is 14 residues. V trimming: 4 bases; J trimming: 2 bases; junction bases outside the gene matches: 4.

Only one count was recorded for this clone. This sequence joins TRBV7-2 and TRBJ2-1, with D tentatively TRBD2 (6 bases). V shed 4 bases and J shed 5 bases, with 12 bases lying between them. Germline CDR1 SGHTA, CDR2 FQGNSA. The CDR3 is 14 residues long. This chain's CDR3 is CASSSWGGNNEQFF. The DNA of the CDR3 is TGTGCCAGCAGCTCGTGGGGCGGGAACAATGAGCAGTTCTTC.

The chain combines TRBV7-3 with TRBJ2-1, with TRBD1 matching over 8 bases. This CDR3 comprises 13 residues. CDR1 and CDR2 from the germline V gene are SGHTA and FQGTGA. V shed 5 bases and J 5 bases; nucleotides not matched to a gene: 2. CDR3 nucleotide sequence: TGTGCCAGCAGCAGGACAGGGAACAATGAGCAGTTCTTC. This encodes CASSRTGNNEQFF.

The CDR3 DNA follows: TGTGCCAGCAGTCGGGAGGGGTACTATGGCTACACCTTC. It is translated as CASSREGYYGYTF. The chain is built from TRBV27 and TRBJ1-2; possible D gene TRBD1, 5 bases. V gave up 5 bases and J gave up 3 bases, with 10 bases separating them. Per the germline V gene, CDR1 is MNHEY and CDR2 is SMNVEV (reference sequence). The CDR3 runs 13 residues.

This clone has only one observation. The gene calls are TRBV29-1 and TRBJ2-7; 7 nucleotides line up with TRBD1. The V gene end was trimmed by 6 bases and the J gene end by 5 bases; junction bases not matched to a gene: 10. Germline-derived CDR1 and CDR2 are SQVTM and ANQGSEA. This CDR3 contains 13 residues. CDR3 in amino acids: CSVRRQGMNEQYF. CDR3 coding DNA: TGCAGCGTACGAAGACAGGGAATGAACGAGCAGTACTTC.

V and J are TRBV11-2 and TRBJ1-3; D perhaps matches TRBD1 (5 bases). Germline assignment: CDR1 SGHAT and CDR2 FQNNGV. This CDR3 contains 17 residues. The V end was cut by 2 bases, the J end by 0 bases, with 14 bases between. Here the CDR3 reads CASSLLSGQISGNTIYF. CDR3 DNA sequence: TGTGCCAGCAGCTTACTTTCTGGACAAATCTCTGGAAACACCATATATTTT.

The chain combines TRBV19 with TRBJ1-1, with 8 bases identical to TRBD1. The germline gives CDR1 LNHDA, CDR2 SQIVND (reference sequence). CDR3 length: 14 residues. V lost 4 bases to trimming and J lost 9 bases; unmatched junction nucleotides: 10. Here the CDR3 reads CASSTGTGNHQAFF. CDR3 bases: TGTGCCAGTAGTACTGGGACAGGAAACCACCAAGCTTTCTTT.

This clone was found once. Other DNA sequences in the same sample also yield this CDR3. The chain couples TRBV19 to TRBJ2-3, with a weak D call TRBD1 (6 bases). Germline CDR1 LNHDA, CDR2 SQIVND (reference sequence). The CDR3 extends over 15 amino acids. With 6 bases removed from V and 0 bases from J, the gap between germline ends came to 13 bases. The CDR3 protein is CASRMGQGSTDTQYF. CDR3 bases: TGTGCCAGTAGGATGGGACAAGGGAGCACAGATACGCAGTATTTT.

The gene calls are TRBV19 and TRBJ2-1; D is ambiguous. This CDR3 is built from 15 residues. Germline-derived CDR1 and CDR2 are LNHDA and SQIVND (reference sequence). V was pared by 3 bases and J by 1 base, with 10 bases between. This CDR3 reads CASSMGWQSYNEQFF. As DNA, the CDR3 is TGTGCCAGTAGTATGGGCTGGCAATCCTACAATGAGCAGTTCTTC.

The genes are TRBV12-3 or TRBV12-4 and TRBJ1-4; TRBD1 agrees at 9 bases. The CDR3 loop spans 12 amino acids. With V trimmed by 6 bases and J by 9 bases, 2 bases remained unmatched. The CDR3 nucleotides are TGTGCCAGCAGGGGACAGGGACAAAAACTGTTTTTT. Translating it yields CASRGQGQKLFF.

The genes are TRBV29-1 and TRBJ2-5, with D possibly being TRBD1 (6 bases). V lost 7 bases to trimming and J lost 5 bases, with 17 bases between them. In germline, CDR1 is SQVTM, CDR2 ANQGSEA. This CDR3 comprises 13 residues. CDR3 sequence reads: CSADPSGAETQYF. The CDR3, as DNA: TGCAGCGCTGACCCGTCAGGGGCGGAGACCCAGTACTTC.

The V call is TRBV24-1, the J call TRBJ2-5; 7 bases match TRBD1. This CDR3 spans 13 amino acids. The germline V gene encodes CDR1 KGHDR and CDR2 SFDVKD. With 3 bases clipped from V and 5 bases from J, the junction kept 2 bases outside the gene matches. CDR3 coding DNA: TGTGCCACCAGTGATGGGACAGATGAGACCCAGTACTTC. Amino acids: CATSDGTDETQYF.

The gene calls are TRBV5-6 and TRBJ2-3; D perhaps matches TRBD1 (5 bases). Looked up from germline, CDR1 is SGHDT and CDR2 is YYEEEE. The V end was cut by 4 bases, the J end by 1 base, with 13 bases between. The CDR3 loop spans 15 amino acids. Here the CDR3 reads CASSPYQGGTDTQYF. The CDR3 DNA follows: TGTGCCAGCAGCCCGTACCAGGGCGGCACAGATACGCAGTATTTT.

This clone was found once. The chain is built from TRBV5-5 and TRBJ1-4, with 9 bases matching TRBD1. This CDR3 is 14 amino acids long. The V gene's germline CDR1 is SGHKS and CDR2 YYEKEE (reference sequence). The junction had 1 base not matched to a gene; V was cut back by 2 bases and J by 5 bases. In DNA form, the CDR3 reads TGTGCCAGCAGCTTTGACAGGGGGAATGAAAAACTGTTTTTT. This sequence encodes CASSFDRGNEKLFF.

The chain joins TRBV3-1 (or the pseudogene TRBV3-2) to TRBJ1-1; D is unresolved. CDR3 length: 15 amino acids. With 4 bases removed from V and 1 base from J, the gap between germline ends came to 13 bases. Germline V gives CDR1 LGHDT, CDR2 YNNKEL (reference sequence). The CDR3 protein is CASSPSSGANTEAFF. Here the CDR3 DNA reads TGTGCCAGCAGCCCCTCTTCGGGAGCGAACACTGAAGCTTTCTTT.

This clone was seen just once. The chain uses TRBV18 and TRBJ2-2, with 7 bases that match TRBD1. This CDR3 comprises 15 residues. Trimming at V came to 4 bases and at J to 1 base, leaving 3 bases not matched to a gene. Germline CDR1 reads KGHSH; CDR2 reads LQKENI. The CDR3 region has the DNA TGTGCCAGCTCACACGGGACAGAGAACACCGGGGAGCTGTTTTTT. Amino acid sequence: CASSHGTENTGELFF. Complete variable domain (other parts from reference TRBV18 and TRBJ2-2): NAGVMQNPRHLVRRRGQEARLRCSPMKGHSHVYWYRQLPEEGLKFMVYLQKENIIDESGMPKERFSAEFPKEGPSILRIQQVVRGDSAAYFCASSHGTENTGELFFGEGSRLTVL.

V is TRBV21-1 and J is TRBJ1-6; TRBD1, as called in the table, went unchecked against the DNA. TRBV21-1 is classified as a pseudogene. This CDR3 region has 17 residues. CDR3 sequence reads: CASSKYRTGSYNSPLHF. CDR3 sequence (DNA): TGTGCCAGCAGCAAATACCGGACAGGCTCCTATAATTCACCCCTCCACTTT.

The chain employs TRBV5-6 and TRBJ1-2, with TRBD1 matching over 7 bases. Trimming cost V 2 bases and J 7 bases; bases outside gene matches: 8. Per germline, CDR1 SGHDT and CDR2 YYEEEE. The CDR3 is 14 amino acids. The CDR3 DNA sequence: TGTGCCAGCAGCTTTGCGACAGGGTACCTTGGCTACACCTTC. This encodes CASSFATGYLGYTF.

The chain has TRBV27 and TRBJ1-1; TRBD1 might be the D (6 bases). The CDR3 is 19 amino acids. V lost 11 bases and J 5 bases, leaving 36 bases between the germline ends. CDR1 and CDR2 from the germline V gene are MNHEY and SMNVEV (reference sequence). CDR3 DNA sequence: TGTGCCTGGTTCCAGCGAACGTCGTTGGGTGGGGGCGCGTTTACTGAAGCTTTCTTT. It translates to CAWFQRTSLGGGAFTEAFF.

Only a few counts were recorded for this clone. CDR3 protein: CAWSQQGRTDTQYF. DNA for the CDR3: TGTGCCTGGAGCCAACAGGGGAGGACAGATACGCAGTATTTT. The V and J genes are TRBV30 and TRBJ2-3, with D maybe TRBD1 (7 bases). Trimming removed 3 bases from V and 3 bases from J, with 13 bases in between. CDR3 size: 14 residues. CDR1 is GTSNPN and CDR2 is SVGIG in the germline V gene (reference sequence).

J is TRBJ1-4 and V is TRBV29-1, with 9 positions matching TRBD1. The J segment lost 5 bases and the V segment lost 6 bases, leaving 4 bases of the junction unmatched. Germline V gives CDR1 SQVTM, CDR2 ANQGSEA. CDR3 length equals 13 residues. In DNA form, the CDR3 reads TGCAGCGTCGCCGGGACAGGGAATGAAAAACTGTTTTTT. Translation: CSVAGTGNEKLFF. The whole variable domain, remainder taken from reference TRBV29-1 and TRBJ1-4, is SAVISQKPSRDICQRGTSLTIQCQVDSQVTMMFWYRQQPGQSLTLIATANQGSEATYESGFVIDKFPISRPNLTFSTLTVSNMSPEDSSIYLCSVAGTGNEKLFFGSGTQLSVL.

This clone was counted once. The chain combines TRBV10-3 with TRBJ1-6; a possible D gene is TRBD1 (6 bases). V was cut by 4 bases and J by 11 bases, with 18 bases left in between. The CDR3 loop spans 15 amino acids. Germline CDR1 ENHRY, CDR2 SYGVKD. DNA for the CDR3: TGTGCCATCAGTGGGACAGAATCTCAAGGGCCACCCCTCCACTTT. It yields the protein CAISGTESQGPPLHF.

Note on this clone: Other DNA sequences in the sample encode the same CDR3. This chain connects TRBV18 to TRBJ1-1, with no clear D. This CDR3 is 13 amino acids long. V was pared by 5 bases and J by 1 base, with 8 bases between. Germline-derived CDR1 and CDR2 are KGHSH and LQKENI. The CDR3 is CASSGQANTEAFF. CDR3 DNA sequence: TGTGCCAGCTCAGGGCAGGCGAACACTGAAGCTTTCTTT.